A selection of T cell receptor beta chains follows, all from one sample in a study of Graves' ophthalmopathy and Graves' hyperthyroidism. TCRdb re-analysed the multiplex PCR reads in MiXCR, keeping a single row per CDR3 protein. The data hold about 370,000 distinct CDR3 sequences, with about 18% observed a single time. Material: peripheral blood. The receptors shown here come from an adult woman with stable Graves' hyperthyroidism. CDR3s include the opening cysteine and the closing phenylalanine or tryptophan. D genes are given only for firm matches. Clone size appears in some rows only: once, few, many, or a class for an expanded clone.

cdr3_aa	cdr3_nt	d_call	v_call	j_call	clone_size
CATSDLRETQYF	TGTGCCACCAGTGATTTGCGAGAGACCCAGTACTTC	.	TRBV24-1	TRBJ2-5	many
CASSRLAGVYEQYF	TGTGCCAGCAGTCGTCTAGCGGGAGTCTACGAGCAGTACTTC	TRBD2	TRBV27	TRBJ2-7	many
CASSVDRNYGYTF	TGTGCCAGCAGTGTGGACAGAAACTATGGCTACACCTTC	.	TRBV2	TRBJ1-2	many
CAISAGGPGETQYF	TGTGCCATCAGCGCGGGTGGGCCGGGGGAGACCCAGTACTTC	.	TRBV10-3	TRBJ2-5	many
CASSGPTGELFF	TGTGCCAGCAGCGGACCCACCGGGGAGCTGTTTTTT	.	TRBV2	TRBJ2-2	few
CSVVGGSAGRAFFDEQYF	TGCAGCGTTGTGGGGGGGTCTGCCGGGAGGGCCTTCTTCGACGAGCAGTACTTC	TRBD2	TRBV29-1	TRBJ2-7	many
CASSSGQGRNTGELFF	TGTGCCAGCAGTTCGGGACAGGGAAGGAACACCGGGGAGCTGTTTTTT	TRBD1	TRBV27	TRBJ2-2	many
CASSSQGALAKNIQYF	TGTGCCAGCAGCTCGCAGGGGGCGTTAGCCAAAAACATTCAGTACTTC	TRBD1	TRBV7-8	TRBJ2-4	many
CASSLVRGRNGYTF	TGTGCCAGCAGTTTGGTCAGGGGGCGGAACGGCTACACCTTC	TRBD1	TRBV28	TRBJ1-2	few
CAWSGDRNIQYF	TGTGCCTGGAGTGGAGACAGAAACATTCAGTACTTC	.	TRBV30	TRBJ2-4	many
CASSFLGVNSPLHF	TGTGCCAGCAGTTTTTTGGGGGTGAATTCACCCCTCCACTTT	.	TRBV12-3/TRBV12-4	TRBJ1-6	few
CSVAQGATEAFF	TGCAGCGTTGCACAGGGGGCGACTGAAGCTTTCTTT	TRBD1	TRBV29-1	TRBJ1-1	many
CASSFQGALYNEQFF	TGTGCCAGCAGCTTCCAGGGGGCCCTCTACAATGAGCAGTTCTTC	TRBD1	TRBV7-3	TRBJ2-1	.
CASSLGAGSEPQHF	TGTGCCAGCAGCTTAGGGGCAGGCAGCGAGCCCCAGCATTTT	.	TRBV7-9	TRBJ1-5	.
CASSLWAGQSNQPQHF	TGTGCCAGCAGTTTATGGGCAGGACAGAGCAATCAGCCCCAGCATTTT	.	TRBV27	TRBJ1-5	many
CASNNRQGGNSPLHF	TGTGCCAGCAACAATAGACAGGGGGGCAATTCACCCCTCCACTTT	TRBD1	TRBV27	TRBJ1-6	many
CASSLEYTSWDF	TGTGCCAGCAGCCTGGAATACACTTCGTGGGACTTC	.	TRBV12-3/TRBV12-4	TRBJ1-2	many
CAWTVGKLAGHLGTQYF	TGTGCCTGGACCGTGGGAAAACTAGCGGGACACTTGGGGACCCAGTACTTC	TRBD2	TRBV30	TRBJ2-5	many
CASSSTDAGADIQYF	TGCGCCAGCAGCTCCACCGACGCCGGGGCGGACATTCAGTACTTC	.	TRBV5-1	TRBJ2-4	.
CAISDGQGMKPQHF	TGTGCCATCAGTGACGGACAGGGGATGAAGCCCCAGCATTTT	TRBD1	TRBV10-3	TRBJ1-5	many
CASSQDGWSTEAFF	TGTGCCAGCAGCCAAGATGGGTGGAGCACTGAAGCTTTCTTT	.	TRBV3-1	TRBJ1-1	many
CSVEGLAGVEQYF	TGCAGCGTTGAGGGGCTAGCGGGAGTCGAGCAGTACTTC	TRBD2	TRBV29-1	TRBJ2-7	.
CASSTPGGSSGNTIYF	TGTGCCAGCAGTACCCCTGGGGGGTCTTCTGGAAACACCATATATTTT	.	TRBV6-1	TRBJ1-3	many
CASRLEATEAFF	TGTGCCAGCAGGTTAGAGGCCACTGAAGCTTTCTTT	.	TRBV6-5	TRBJ1-1	many
CASSPPSYYNSPLHF	TGTGCCAGCTCCCCCCCTTCCTACTATAATTCACCCCTCCACTTT	.	TRBV2	TRBJ1-6	few
CASSESWAGELFF	TGTGCCAGCAGTGAATCCTGGGCCGGGGAGCTGTTTTTT	.	TRBV2	TRBJ2-2	.
CASSSWLDSYEQYF	TGTGCCAGCTCTTCGTGGCTAGACTCCTACGAGCAGTACTTC	.	TRBV6-1	TRBJ2-7	.
CASSKPTSGGKTTQYF	TGCGCCAGCAGCAAACCCACTAGCGGGGGGAAGACGACCCAGTACTTC	TRBD2	TRBV5-1	TRBJ2-5	many
CASMRDTTYEQYF	TGTGCCAGCATGAGAGATACCACCTACGAGCAGTACTTC	.	TRBV28	TRBJ2-7	many
CASSPRSGREETQYF	TGTGCCAGCAGTCCCCGGAGCGGGAGGGAAGAGACCCAGTACTTC	TRBD2	TRBV12-3/TRBV12-4	TRBJ2-5	many
CASSLAGQSDGFSYEQYF	TGTGCCAGCAGCTTAGCAGGTCAGTCGGACGGATTCTCCTACGAGCAGTACTTC	.	TRBV7-9	TRBJ2-7	many
CAWGSGGETQYF	TGTGCCTGGGGTAGCGGGGGGGAGACCCAGTACTTC	TRBD2	TRBV30	TRBJ2-5	many
CASRPPGGNYGYTF	TGTGCCAGCAGACCTCCGGGAGGCAACTATGGCTACACCTTC	.	TRBV6-1	TRBJ1-2	.
CASSSQPGQFHHF	TGTGCCAGCAGTTCACAACCCGGACAGTTTCACCACTTT	.	TRBV6-1	TRBJ1-6	many
CASSLGRSRGYEQYF	TGTGCCAGCAGCTTGGGGCGTTCCAGGGGCTACGAGCAGTACTTC	.	TRBV7-8	TRBJ2-7	many
CASSEAVRTEAFF	TGTGCCAGCAGTGAAGCGGTGCGGACTGAAGCTTTCTTT	.	TRBV6-1	TRBJ1-1	.
CASSSSGRFETQYF	TGTGCCAGCAGTAGTAGCGGGAGGTTCGAGACCCAGTACTTC	TRBD2	TRBV6-1	TRBJ2-5	many
CASSLEDIHGYTF	TGTGCCAGCAGTTTAGAGGACATCCATGGCTACACCTTC	.	TRBV28	TRBJ1-2	many
CAISDLGQDGEQYF	TGTGCCATCAGTGATTTGGGACAGGATGGCGAGCAGTACTTC	TRBD1	TRBV10-3	TRBJ2-7	many
CASSSGRKGTQYF	TGTGCCAGCAGTTCGGGCCGAAAAGGGACCCAGTACTTC	.	TRBV12-3/TRBV12-4	TRBJ2-5	many
CASSSDTTDGYTF	TGTGCCAGCAGTTCGGACACAACTGATGGCTACACCTTC	.	TRBV27	TRBJ1-2	once
CASTPTGGAGRTGYGYTF	TGTGCCAGCACCCCGACAGGCGGTGCCGGGAGGACAGGGTATGGCTACACCTTC	TRBD1	TRBV12-3/TRBV12-4	TRBJ1-2	.